This passage covers 21 T cell receptor beta chains from one sample sequenced in a study of T cells in Graves' hyperthyroidism and ophthalmopathy. The investigators amplified TCR beta CDR3 regions from RNA transcripts. HTBI primers drove first-round RT-PCR of the TCR CDR3. TCRdb re-analysed the multiplex PCR reads in MiXCR, keeping a single row per CDR3 protein. The sample consists of some 600,000 distinct CDR3 sequences, approximately 15% of them appearing once. Sequencing used blood. All receptors come from a woman under 40 with Graves' hyperthyroidism that later progressed to Graves' ophthalmopathy.

Only a few counts were recorded for this clonotype. This chain links TRBV5-4 with TRBJ1-2; the match to TRBD1 covers 7 bases. The germline gives CDR1 SGHNT, CDR2 YYREEE (reference sequence). The trim removed 1 base at V and 7 bases at J, leaving 4 bases unmatched. The CDR3 is 13 amino acids. The CDR3 DNA reads as TGTGCCAGCAGCTTGAAGGGGGCGCCTGGCTACACCTTC. This encodes CASSLKGAPGYTF.

Points on this clonotype: A single base separates this from a much larger clone, so it may be a read error. The chain joins TRBV12-3 or TRBV12-4 to TRBJ2-2, with no clear D. This CDR3 has 15 amino acids. CDR3 in amino acids: CAGSLPLYPSGELFF. CDR3 nucleotide sequence: TGTGCCGGCAGTTTACCGCTCTACCCTTCCGGGGAGCTGTTTTTT.

A word on this clonotype: A much more abundant neighbour one base away suggests this may be a read error. The CDR3 carries no conserved terminal phenylalanine or tryptophan, so it likely arises from a read error. The chain is built from TRBV5-1 and TRBJ2-3, with unresolved D. This CDR3 is built from 15 residues. Germline V gene lookup returns CDR1 SGHRS and CDR2 YFSETQ. Trimming removed 1 base at V and 2 bases at J, with 11 bases between. In nucleotides, the CDR3 is TGCGCCAGCAGCTTGTACAGTTACCTCACAGATACGCAGTATTAT. Translated: CASSLYSYLTDTQYY.

About this clonotype itself: This may come from a read error, since a much larger clone is one base off. The chain combines TRBV12-3 or TRBV12-4 with TRBJ2-1, with unresolved D. V was clipped by 5 bases and J by 6 bases, with 11 bases between them. This CDR3 has 13 residues. The CDR3 protein is CASSIAATNEQFF. CDR3 bases: TGTGCCAGCAGTATCGCCGCGACCAATGAGCAGTTCTTC.

This clonotype was counted between two and nine times. The chain recombines TRBV6-2 or TRBV6-3 with TRBJ2-1; tentatively, D is TRBD1 (5 bases). This CDR3 spans 14 amino acids. The ends were cut back, 3 bases at V and 0 bases at J, with 6 bases in the middle. CDR1 and CDR2 from the germline V gene are MNHEY and SVGEGT. CDR3 loop: CASSYTGSYNEQFF. As DNA, the CDR3 is TGTGCCAGCAGTTATACAGGCTCCTACAATGAGCAGTTCTTC.

The genes are TRBV19 and TRBJ2-6, with 9 bases identical to TRBD1. Germline CDR1 is LNHDA and CDR2 is SQIVND (reference sequence). This CDR3 contains 17 residues. V trimming: 5 bases; J trimming: 4 bases; junction bases outside the gene matches: 9. The CDR3 loop is CASSLTGQGNGANVLTF. CDR3 sequence (DNA): TGTGCCAGTAGTCTTACGGGACAGGGTAACGGGGCCAACGTCCTGACTTTC.

This clonotype was counted between two and nine times. The rearrangement links TRBV29-1 to TRBJ2-6; D remains ambiguous. Trimming left V 3 bases short and J 2 bases short, with 11 bases between. Germline CDR1 reads SQVTM; CDR2 reads ANQGSEA. The CDR3 extends over 15 amino acids. In DNA, the CDR3 is TGCAGCGTTGAGGAAGGGAAGCCTGGGGCCAACGTCCTGACTTTC. It codes for CSVEEGKPGANVLTF.

This clonotype has at least ten counts. The gene calls are TRBV5-1 and TRBJ1-1; D gene ambiguous. This CDR3 contains 11 residues. V was shortened by 6 bases and J by 0 bases, with 3 bases between the two germline ends. CDR1 and CDR2 from the germline V gene are SGHRS and YFSETQ. Here the CDR3 DNA reads TGCGCCAGCACAATGAACACTGAAGCTTTCTTT. Translation gives CASTMNTEAFF.

The V gene is TRBV4-1, the J gene TRBJ2-2, with 9 positions matching TRBD2. V shed 0 bases, J shed 1 base, and the junction held 9 bases outside the gene matches. The germline CDR1 and CDR2 sequences are MGHRA and YSYEKL. The length of the CDR3 is 19 residues. Written as DNA, the CDR3 is TGCGCCAGCAGCCAAGATCTGGATCGACTAGCGGTGAACACCGGGGAGCTGTTTTTT. Its translation: CASSQDLDRLAVNTGELFF.

The table lists this clonotype with a few counts. V is TRBV6-1 and J is TRBJ1-5; no firm D call. The CDR3 contains 14 residues. The germline CDR1 and CDR2 sequences are MNHNS and SASEGT. V was clipped by 5 bases and J by 3 bases, with 11 bases between them. CDR3 sequence: CASSRGVTNQPQHF. The DNA of the CDR3 is TGTGCCAGCAGTCGGGGAGTAACCAATCAGCCCCAGCATTTT.

The rearrangement links TRBV3-1 to TRBJ1-1; the D is unclear. With 0 bases removed from V and 1 base from J, the gap between germline ends came to 18 bases. Germline-derived CDR1 and CDR2 are LGHDT and YNNKEL (reference sequence). This CDR3 contains 18 residues. The CDR3 region is CASSQDWNGIPGNTEAFF. The CDR3, as DNA: TGTGCCAGCAGCCAAGATTGGAATGGCATCCCCGGGAACACTGAAGCTTTCTTT.

Many counts were recorded for this clonotype. The genes are TRBV10-3 and TRBJ1-6, with TRBD1 identical over 7 bases. CDR1 is ENHRY, CDR2 SYGVKD, per germline. J lost 8 bases, V lost 8 bases, and 9 bases had no gene match. The CDR3 consists of 14 residues. This CDR3 is CAIGGGQRDSPLHF. In DNA form, the CDR3 reads TGTGCCATCGGGGGGGGACAGAGGGATTCACCCCTCCACTTT.

This clonotype has a count of ten or more. The V call is TRBV15, the J call TRBJ2-5, with D perhaps assigned TRBD1 or TRBD2 (5 bases each). The CDR3 totals 14 residues. V was shortened by 0 bases and J by 5 bases, with 10 bases between the two germline ends. Germline assignment: CDR1 LNHNV and CDR2 YYDKDF (reference sequence). CDR3 sequence: CATSRDWGSETQYF. CDR3 nucleotides: TGTGCCACCAGCAGAGATTGGGGGAGCGAGACCCAGTACTTC. The whole variable domain, filled in from reference TRBV15 and TRBJ2-5, reads DAMVIQNPRYQVTQFGKPVTLSCSQTLNHNVMYWYQQKSSQAPKLLFHYYDKDFNNEADTPDNFQSRRPNTSFCFLDIRSPGLGDTAMYLCATSRDWGSETQYFGPGTRLLVL.

Comments on this clonotype: Possible read error: a much larger clone is one base away. The chain has TRBV20-1 and TRBJ2-3; 10 nucleotides agree with TRBD2. Losses at the gene ends were 8 bases for V and 1 base for J; bases not matched to a gene: 6. Germline CDR1 reads DFQATT; CDR2 reads SNEGSKA (reference sequence). The CDR3 runs to 14 residues. For the CDR3, the DNA is TGCAGTACCAAGCTAGCGGGAGGCACAGATACGCAGTATTTT. It encodes CSTKLAGGTDTQYF.

This clonotype appeared many times. This chain joins TRBV12-3 or TRBV12-4 and TRBJ2-2; the match to TRBD1 covers 8 bases. This CDR3 is 13 amino acids long. After removal of 8 bases from V and 10 bases from J, the junction contained 9 bases not matched to a gene. This chain's CDR3 is CASVGDRFEELFF. CDR3 coding DNA: TGTGCCAGCGTCGGGGACAGGTTCGAGGAGCTGTTTTTT.

This clonotype came up many times. This rearrangement joins TRBV27 to TRBJ2-7, with 8 bases lining up with TRBD1. CDR3 length: 15 amino acids. Trimming removed 5 bases from V and 0 bases from J; junction bases left unmatched: 6. Germline V gene sequence: CDR1 MNHEY, CDR2 SMNVEV (reference sequence). The CDR3 DNA reads TGTGCCAGCAGTCCCCGACAGGGGTACTCCTACGAGCAGTACTTC. Its protein is CASSPRQGYSYEQYF.

This clonotype was found many times. This CDR3 is CASSLGHRSEAFF. Written as DNA, the CDR3 is TGTGCCAGCAGCTTAGGGCACAGATCGGAAGCTTTCTTT. The chain couples TRBV7-3 to TRBJ1-1; D not resolved. V lost 2 bases to trimming and J lost 8 bases, with 12 bases between them. Germline V gives CDR1 SGHTA, CDR2 FQGTGA. The CDR3 is 13 residues long.

Many counts were recorded for this clonotype. The V gene is TRBV12-3 or TRBV12-4, the J gene TRBJ2-7, with D possibly TRBD1 on 5 matching bases. This CDR3 is 14 amino acids long. Trimming took off 3 bases at V and 7 bases at J, with 16 bases between the two ends. The CDR3 DNA sequence: TGTGCCAGCAGTTTTGTGGACATGGAAGGGGAGCAGTACTTC. Encoded protein: CASSFVDMEGEQYF.

The V and J genes are TRBV5-4 and TRBJ2-7; 7 bases map to TRBD2. V lost 3 bases to trimming and J lost 4 bases; unmatched junction nucleotides: 10. Germline assignment: CDR1 SGHNT and CDR2 YYREEE (reference sequence). This CDR3 has 15 amino acids. Here the CDR3 reads CASSSPGGRTYEQYF. CDR3 in DNA: TGTGCCAGCAGCTCGCCCGGCGGGAGAACTTACGAGCAGTACTTC.

This clonotype was picked up many times. The V gene is TRBV5-1, the J gene TRBJ1-1; 12 bases line up with TRBD1. Germline lookup yields CDR1 SGHRS and CDR2 YFSETQ. V shed 0 bases, J shed 3 bases, and the junction held 6 bases outside the gene matches. This CDR3 has 17 residues. The CDR3 bases are TGCGCCAGCAGCTTGGACGGGGACAGGGGGCAAGACACTGAAGCTTTCTTT. This encodes CASSLDGDRGQDTEAFF.

In this sample, this clonotype turned up many times. This chain links TRBV3-1 with TRBJ2-1; TRBD1 agrees at 9 bases. CDR1 LGHDT and CDR2 YNNKEL come from the germline V gene (reference sequence). This CDR3 has 14 residues. Trimming took 3 bases from V and 9 from J; bases not matched to a gene: 6. The CDR3 DNA follows: TGTGCCAGCAGCCAGACTACAGGGGGCAGTGAGCAGTTCTTC. This translates into CASSQTTGGSEQFF.